This TCR beta chain was captured by sequencing in a study of neoadjuvant anti-PD-1 for oral cavity cancer. The overall study: Patients without progression got a fourth dose around day 43. Broader study findings: Treg/Th17 ratio rose with pretreatment blood and fell with post-treatment tumor TCRbeta clonality.

PBMC libraries mostly used roughly 460 ng of input genomic DNA, with six replicates per sample. Here immunoSEQ multiplex PCR was the method, and the copy in TCRdb shows in-frame clones only, minus some. Of tens of thousands of clones listed, about 86% were seen once; the top ten hold 3.4%. PBMCs were not maintained or expanded in culture before analysis. Notes on this clone: The antigen is not known.

Germline CDR1 reads WNHNN; CDR2 reads SYGVQD (reference sequence). This CDR3 region has 14 residues. Losses at the gene ends were 4 bases for V and 3 bases for J; bases not matched to a gene: 5. The V gene is TRBV10-1, the J gene TRBJ2-7; 8 nucleotides align to TRBD1. This clonotype was sampled from a person between 35 and 79 years old with oral cavity squamous cell carcinoma. Specimen: PBMCs, collected before nivolumab (anti-PD-1) treatment. CDR3 sequence (DNA): TGCGCCAGCAGTGCCGGACAGGGAGGCTACGAGCAGTACTTC. Protein product: CASSAGQGGYEQYF.